The clone carrying this T cell receptor beta chain showed up many times. Original data processing: Amplification of reference gene primers provided the estimated nucleated cell counts. The table came from immunoSEQ multiplex PCR; TCRdb's copy has only in-frame clones and leaves some out. That table furnishes V, J and clone size, whereas the DNA furnished D and trimming. The table has about 310,000 clones, about nine tenths seen once. V dropped 6 bases and J dropped 8 bases, with 13 bases sitting between them. The CDR3 has 12 residues. Germline CDR1 MNHEY, CDR2 SMNVEV (reference sequence). This record belongs to a study of blood T cell repertoires in COVID-19. Enrolled through a virtual design, the participants were between 18 and 89 years of age and came from about two dozen US areas. Recovered status applied to Cohort 3 donors who had two consecutive negative PCRs. It also applied to those with clearance or with symptom resolution.

The sequenced sample consisted of PBMCs or T cells enriched from blood (not recorded which). The V call is TRBV27, the J call TRBJ1-2; no definite D call. The clonotype was recovered from a woman between 18 and 29 years old who had recovered from COVID-19. The CDR3 protein is CASREASLGYTF. CDR3 DNA sequence: TGTGCCAGCAGGGAGGCGTCCTTGGGCTACACCTTC.